This T cell receptor (beta chain) emerged from a study of shared clonotypes between healthy human individuals. The germline CDR1 and CDR2 sequences are MDHEN and SYDVKM. V lost 7 bases, J lost 0 bases, and 9 bases lay in between. This CDR3 comprises 14 residues. The assay ran at deep level. Libraries were prepared by immunoSEQ multiplex PCR; TCRdb keeps only in-frame clonotypes and omits some of them. The data contain fewer than 600,000 clones, approximately 80% of them singletons. Healthy HIV-negative adults with no recent acute infections or vaccinations were recruited as donors. Extraction of genomic DNA in unsorted samples used about 90 million PBMCs.

This receptor was obtained from a woman aged 40 to 49 in good health. Some clones in this sample may be carry-over from other donors' samples. The specimen was PBMCs. The gene calls are TRBV28 and TRBJ2-2; tentative D call: TRBD2 (5 bases). CDR3 loop: CASKRTSNTGELFF. The CDR3, as DNA: TGTGCCAGCAAGAGGACTTCGAACACCGGGGAGCTGTTTTTT.